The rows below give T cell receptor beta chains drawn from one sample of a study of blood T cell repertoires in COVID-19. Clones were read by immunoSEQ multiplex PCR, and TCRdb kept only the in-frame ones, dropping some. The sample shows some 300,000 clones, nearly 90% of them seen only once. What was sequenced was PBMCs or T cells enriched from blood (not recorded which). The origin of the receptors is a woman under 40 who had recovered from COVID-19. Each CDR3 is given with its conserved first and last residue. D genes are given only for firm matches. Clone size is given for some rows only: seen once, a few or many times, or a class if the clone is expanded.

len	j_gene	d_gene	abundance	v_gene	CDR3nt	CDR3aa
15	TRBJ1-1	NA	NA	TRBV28	TGTGCCAGCAGTTCCTGGACCGGGGGGCACACTGAAGCTTTCTTT	CASSSWTGGHTEAFF
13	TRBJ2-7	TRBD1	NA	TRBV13	TGTGCCAGCAGCTCTATCGGACAGGGGGAGCAGTACTTC	CASSSIGQGEQYF
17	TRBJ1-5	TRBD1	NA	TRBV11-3	TGTGCCAGCAGATACACAGGGGGCGCGTTGAGCAATCAGCCCCAGCATTTT	CASRYTGGALSNQPQHF
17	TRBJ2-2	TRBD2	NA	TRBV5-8	TGTGCCAGCAGCTTGCCCTCTGGCGGGAGACTCACCGGGGAGCTGTTTTTT	CASSLPSGGRLTGELFF
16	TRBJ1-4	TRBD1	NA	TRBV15	TGTGCCACCAGCAAGTCTCGGACAGGGTCTGATGAAAAACTGTTTTTT	CATSKSRTGSDEKLFF
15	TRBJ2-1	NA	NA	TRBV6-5	TGTGCCAGCAGGAGAGGAGAGAGCTCCTACAATGAGCAGTTCTTC	CASRRGESSYNEQFF
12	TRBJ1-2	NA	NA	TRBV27	TGTGCCAGCAGTCAAAACAGGGTCGGCTACACCTTC	CASSQNRVGYTF
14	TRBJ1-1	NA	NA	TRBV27	TGTGCCAGCAGTCCGTGGGCAGTTAACACTGAAGCTTTCTTT	CASSPWAVNTEAFF
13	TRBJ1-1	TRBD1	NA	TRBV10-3	TGTGCCATCAGTGGAGACAGGGTAACTGAAGCTTTCTTT	CAISGDRVTEAFF
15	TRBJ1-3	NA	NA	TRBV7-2	TGTGCCAGCAGCCCACAGGGACCCTCTGGAAACACCATATATTTT	CASSPQGPSGNTIYF
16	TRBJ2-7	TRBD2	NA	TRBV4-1	TGCGCCAGCAGCCAAGTGAAAGCGGGAGGGCCCCACGAGCAGTACTTC	CASSQVKAGGPHEQYF
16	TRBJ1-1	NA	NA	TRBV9	TGTGCCAGCAGCCCAGGGGTTCGTCGGGGGAACACTGAAGCTTTCTTT	CASSPGVRRGNTEAFF
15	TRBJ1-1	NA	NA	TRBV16	TGTGCCAGCAGCCTCCCTCACTGGTTGAACACTGAAGCTTTCTTT	CASSLPHWLNTEAFF
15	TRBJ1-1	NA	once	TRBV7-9	TGTGCCAGCAGCTTACACGAGCCCCCGGACACTGAAGCTTTCTTT	CASSLHEPPDTEAFF
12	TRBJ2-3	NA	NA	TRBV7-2	TGTGCCAGCAGCCAGGAATTAGATACGCAGTATTTT	CASSQELDTQYF
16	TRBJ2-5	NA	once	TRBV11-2	TGTGCCAGCAGCTTAGTAGTGGTTAGCGGAGAAGAGACCCAGTACTTC	CASSLVVVSGEETQYF
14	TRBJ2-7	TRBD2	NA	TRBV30	TGTGCCTGGAGTGTAACGCCTAGCGGGAGCGAGCAGTACTTC	CAWSVTPSGSEQYF
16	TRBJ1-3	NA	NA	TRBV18	TGTGCCAGCTCACTATCGCTCCGGGACTCTGGAAACACCATATATTTT	CASSLSLRDSGNTIYF